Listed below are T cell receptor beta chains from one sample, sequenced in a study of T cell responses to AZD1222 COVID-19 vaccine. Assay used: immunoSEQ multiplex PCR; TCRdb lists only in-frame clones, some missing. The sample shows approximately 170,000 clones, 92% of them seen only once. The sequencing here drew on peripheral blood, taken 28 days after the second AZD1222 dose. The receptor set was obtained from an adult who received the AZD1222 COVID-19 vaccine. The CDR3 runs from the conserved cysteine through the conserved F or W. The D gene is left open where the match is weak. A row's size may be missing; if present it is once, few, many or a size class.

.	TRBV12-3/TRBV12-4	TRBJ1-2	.	TGTGCCAGCAGCGGGACACGATTCTATGGCTACACCTTC	CASSGTRFYGYTF
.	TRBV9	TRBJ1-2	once	TGTGCCAGCAGCCCCCATGGGGCAGCCTTCTATGGCTACACCTTC	CASSPHGAAFYGYTF
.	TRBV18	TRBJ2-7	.	TGTGCCAGCTCACCAACGAAAACCTACGAGCAGTACTTC	CASSPTKTYEQYF
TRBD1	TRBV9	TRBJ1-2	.	TGTGCCAGCAGCGTCAGGGGGGACAGGGTAGAGTCCGGCTACACCTTC	CASSVRGDRVESGYTF
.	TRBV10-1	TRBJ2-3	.	TGCGCCAGCAGTGAGTCGCGGGGCAGGGAGGTTAGGGCAGATACGCAGTATTTT	CASSESRGREVRADTQYF
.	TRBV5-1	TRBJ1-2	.	TGCGCCAGCAGCCCGCGGACAGAAAACTATGGCTACACCTTC	CASSPRTENYGYTF
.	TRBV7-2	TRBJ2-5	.	TGTGCCAGCAGCTTTAGAGCGGCCCAAGAGACCCAGTACTTC	CASSFRAAQETQYF
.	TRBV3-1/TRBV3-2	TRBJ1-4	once	TGTGCCAGCAGCCAAGAATCGGCGCGAGAAAAACTGTTTTTT	CASSQESAREKLFF
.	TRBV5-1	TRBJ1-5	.	TGCGCCAGCAGCTTGGAGGGGCAGGGCAATCAGCCCCAGCATTTT	CASSLEGQGNQPQHF
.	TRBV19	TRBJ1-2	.	TGTGCCAGTAGTCCCGACACCTATGGCTACACCTTC	CASSPDTYGYTF
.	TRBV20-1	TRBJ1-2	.	TGCAGTCTACAGGGAAGCTATGGCTACACCTTC	CSLQGSYGYTF
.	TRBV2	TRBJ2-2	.	TGTGCCAGCAGTGCTACAGGGACGTGGGCCGGGGAGCTGTTTTTT	CASSATGTWAGELFF
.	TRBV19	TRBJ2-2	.	TGTGCCAGTAGTATGCGCTCCCGGGCCCACGCGAACACCGGGGAGCTGTTTTTT	CASSMRSRAHANTGELFF
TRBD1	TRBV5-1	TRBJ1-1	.	TGCGCCAGCAGCTCGGGGACAGGGGGCGGAATCACTGAAGCTTTCTTT	CASSSGTGGGITEAFF
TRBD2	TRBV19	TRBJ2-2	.	TGTGCCAGTCGGGGAGTCGGGGGGACCGGGGAGCTGTTTTTT	CASRGVGGTGELFF
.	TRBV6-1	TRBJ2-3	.	TGTGCCAGCAGTGAAAGGTGGACAGATACGCAGTATTTT	CASSERWTDTQYF
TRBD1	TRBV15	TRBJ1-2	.	TGTGCCACCAGCAGAGGGACCGGGACAGTCTATGGCTACACCTTC	CATSRGTGTVYGYTF
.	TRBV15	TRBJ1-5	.	TGTGCCACCAGCAGAGACAGGCCGAATAGCAATCAGCCCCAGCATTTT	CATSRDRPNSNQPQHF
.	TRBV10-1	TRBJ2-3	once	TGCGCCAGCAGTGCCGGGACCGAGGGCACAGATACGCAGTATTTT	CASSAGTEGTDTQYF
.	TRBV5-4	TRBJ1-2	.	TGTGCCAGCAGCTTGGACACTGGGGGCGCTTACTATGGCTACACCTTC	CASSLDTGGAYYGYTF
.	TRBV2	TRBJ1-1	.	TGTGCCAGCAGTGAATTCAGGGGCGACACTGAAGCTTTCTTT	CASSEFRGDTEAFF
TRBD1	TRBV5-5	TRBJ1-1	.	TGTGCCAGCAGCTTGGCCCCAAGACAGGGCACTGAAGCTTTCTTT	CASSLAPRQGTEAFF
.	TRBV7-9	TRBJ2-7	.	TGTGCCAGCAGCTTAGGAGAAACAGGGACCTACGAGCAGTACTTC	CASSLGETGTYEQYF
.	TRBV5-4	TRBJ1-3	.	TGTGCCAGCACGCCGGGGGTAGGAAACACCATATATTTT	CASTPGVGNTIYF
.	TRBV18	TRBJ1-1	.	TGTGCCAGCTCACCGGAGGCACACGTTGAAGCTTTCTTT	CASSPEAHVEAFF
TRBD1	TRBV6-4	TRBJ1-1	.	TGTGCCAGCAGTGCCACAGGGGATCACACTGAAGCTTTCTTT	CASSATGDHTEAFF
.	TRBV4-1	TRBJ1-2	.	TGCGCCAGCAGCCAAGATTGGGGGGATGGCTACACCTTC	CASSQDWGDGYTF
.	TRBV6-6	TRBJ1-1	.	TGTGCCAGCAGTTACTCGACAGCTGAAGCTTTCTTT	CASSYSTAEAFF
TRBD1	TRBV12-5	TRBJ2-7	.	TGTGCTAGTGGTTTGGTACGTGGCCAGGGGGCCTCCTACGAGCAGTACTTC	CASGLVRGQGASYEQYF
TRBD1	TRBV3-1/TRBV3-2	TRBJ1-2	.	TGTGCCAGCAGCCCGGACAGGGGGCAAAGCTATGGCTACACCTTC	CASSPDRGQSYGYTF
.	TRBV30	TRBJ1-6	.	TGTGCCTGGAGCCATCTCCGGACAGTGCCGAATTCACCCCTCCACTTT	CAWSHLRTVPNSPLHF
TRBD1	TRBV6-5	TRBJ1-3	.	TGTGCCAGCAGTTACTCAACAGGGGCTGGAAACACCATATATTTT	CASSYSTGAGNTIYF
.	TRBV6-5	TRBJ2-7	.	TGTGCCAGCAGTTACTCGATCCGCAGTCCCTCCTACGAGCAGTACTTC	CASSYSIRSPSYEQYF
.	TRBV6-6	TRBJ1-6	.	TGTGCCAGCAGTTACTCCCTGAATTCACCCCTCCACTTT	CASSYSLNSPLHF
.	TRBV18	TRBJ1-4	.	TGTGCCGGGGGGATCGGTGAAAAACTGTTTTTT	CAGGIGEKLFF
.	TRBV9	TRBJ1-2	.	TGTGCCAGCAGCCCAGGAGTATATGGCTACACCTTC	CASSPGVYGYTF
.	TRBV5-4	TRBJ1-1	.	TGTGCCAGCAGCTCTCCCTCCCTCGGATCGAACACTGAAGCTTTCTTT	CASSSPSLGSNTEAFF
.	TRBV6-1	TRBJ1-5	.	TGTGCCAGCAGTGAAGTTGGGGACATATATCAGCCCCAGCATTTT	CASSEVGDIYQPQHF
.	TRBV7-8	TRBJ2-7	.	TGTGCCAGCAGCTTAGGGGGGGACACCTACGAGCAGTACTTC	CASSLGGDTYEQYF
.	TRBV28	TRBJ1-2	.	TGTGCCAGCATTGAGCCGGGACGGACGTTCGGCTACACCTTC	CASIEPGRTFGYTF